This T cell receptor (beta chain) was identified in a study of blood T cells in healthy people across ages. Study at large: T cells yielded about one barcoded beta molecule per two cells through template switching.

A J-beta primer mix and a sample-barcoded 5' primer were used in a second PCR of about 7 to 11 cycles. TCRdb independently ran MiXCR on the 5' RACE reads; one entry per CDR3 protein. The sample lists around 900,000 distinct CDR3 sequences, around 30% seen once, with 15% to 20% in the top ten. The CDR3 consists of 12 residues. Germline lookup yields CDR1 MNHEY and CDR2 SMNVEV (reference sequence). V lost 10 bases to trimming and J lost 6 bases, with 13 bases between them. The sequencing sample was made of blood. The chain carries TRBV27 and TRBJ1-5; D remains unclear. The source is a woman older than 75 in good health. CDR3 sequence (DNA): TGTGCCAACCCACCTACTGGTCAGCCCCAGCATTTT. Translating it yields CANPPTGQPQHF.